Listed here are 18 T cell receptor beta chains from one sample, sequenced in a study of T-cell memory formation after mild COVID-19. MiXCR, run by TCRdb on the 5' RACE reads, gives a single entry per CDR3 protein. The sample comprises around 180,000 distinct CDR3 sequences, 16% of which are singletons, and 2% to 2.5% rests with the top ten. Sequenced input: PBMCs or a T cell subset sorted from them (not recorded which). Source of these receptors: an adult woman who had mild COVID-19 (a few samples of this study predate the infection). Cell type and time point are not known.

The CDR3 loop is CSGGHRGGNEQFF. The DNA for the CDR3 is TGCAGCGGTGGACATCGGGGTGGGAATGAGCAGTTCTTC. V is TRBV29-1 and J is TRBJ2-1, with D tentatively TRBD1 or TRBD2 (5 bases each). The CDR3 covers 13 residues. Germline-derived CDR1 and CDR2 are SQVTM and ANQGSEA. Between the trimmed V and J ends, which lost 7 bases and 7 bases, there was a span of 17 bases.

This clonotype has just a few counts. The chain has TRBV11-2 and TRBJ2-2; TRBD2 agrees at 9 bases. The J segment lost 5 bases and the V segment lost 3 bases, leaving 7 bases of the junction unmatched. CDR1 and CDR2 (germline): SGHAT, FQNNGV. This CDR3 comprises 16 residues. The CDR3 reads CASSLRGLAITGELFF. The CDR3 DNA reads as TGTGCCAGCAGCTTGAGGGGACTAGCTATTACCGGGGAGCTGTTTTTT.

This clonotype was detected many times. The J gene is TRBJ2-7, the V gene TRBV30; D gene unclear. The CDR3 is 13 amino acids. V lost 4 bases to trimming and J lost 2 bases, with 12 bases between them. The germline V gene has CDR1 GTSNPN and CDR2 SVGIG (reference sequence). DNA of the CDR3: TGTGCCTGGACCTCAAAGGTGACCTACGAGCAGTACTTC. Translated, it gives CAWTSKVTYEQYF.

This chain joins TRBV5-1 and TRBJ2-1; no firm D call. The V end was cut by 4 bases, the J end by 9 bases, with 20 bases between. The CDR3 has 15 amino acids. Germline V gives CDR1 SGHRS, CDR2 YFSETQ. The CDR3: CASSLDTAIIGEQFF. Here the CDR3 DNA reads TGCGCCAGCAGCCTCGACACGGCCATCATTGGTGAGCAGTTCTTC.

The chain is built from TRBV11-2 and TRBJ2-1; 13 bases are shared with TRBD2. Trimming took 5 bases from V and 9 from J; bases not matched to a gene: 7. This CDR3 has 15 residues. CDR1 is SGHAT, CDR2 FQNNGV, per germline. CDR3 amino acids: CASSRGLAGAVEQFF. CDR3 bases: TGTGCCAGCAGCCGCGGACTAGCGGGAGCGGTTGAGCAGTTCTTC.

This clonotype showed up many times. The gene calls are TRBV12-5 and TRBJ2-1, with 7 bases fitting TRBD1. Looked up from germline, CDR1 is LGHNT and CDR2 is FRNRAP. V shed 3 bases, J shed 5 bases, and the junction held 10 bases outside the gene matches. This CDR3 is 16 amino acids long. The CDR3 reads CASGFYRGSWDNEQFF. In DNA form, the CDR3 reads TGTGCTAGTGGTTTTTACAGGGGCTCATGGGACAATGAGCAGTTCTTC.

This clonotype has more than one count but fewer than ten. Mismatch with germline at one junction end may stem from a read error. Here the CDR3 DNA reads TGTGCCAGCAGTTACGGATCCTCGGACCGCCTGAAAATCTTC. Encoded protein: CASSYGSSDRLKIF. The chain joins TRBV6-5 to TRBJ2-7; D unclear. This CDR3 is 14 amino acids long. Germline values: CDR1 MNHEY, CDR2 SVGAGI.

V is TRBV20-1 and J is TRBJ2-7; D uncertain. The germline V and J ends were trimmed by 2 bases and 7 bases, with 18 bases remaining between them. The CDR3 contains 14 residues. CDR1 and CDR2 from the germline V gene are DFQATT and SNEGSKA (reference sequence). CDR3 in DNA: TGCAGTGCTAGAACCCCCCAAAGAAGGGATGAGCAGTACTTC. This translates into CSARTPQRRDEQYF.

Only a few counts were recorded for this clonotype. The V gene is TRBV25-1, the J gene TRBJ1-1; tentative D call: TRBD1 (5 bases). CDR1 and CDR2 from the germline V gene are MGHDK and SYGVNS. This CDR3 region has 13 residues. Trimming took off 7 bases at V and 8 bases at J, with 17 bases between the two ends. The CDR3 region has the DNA TGTGCCAGCAACCCTCCGGGGCAGAACGAAGCTTTCTTT. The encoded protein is CASNPPGQNEAFF.

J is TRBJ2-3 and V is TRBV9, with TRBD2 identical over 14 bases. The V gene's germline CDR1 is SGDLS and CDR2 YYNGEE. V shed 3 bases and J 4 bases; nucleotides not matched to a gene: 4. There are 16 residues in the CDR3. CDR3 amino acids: CASSARTSGGPDTQYF. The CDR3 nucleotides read TGTGCCAGCAGCGCAAGGACTAGCGGGGGGCCAGATACGCAGTATTTT.

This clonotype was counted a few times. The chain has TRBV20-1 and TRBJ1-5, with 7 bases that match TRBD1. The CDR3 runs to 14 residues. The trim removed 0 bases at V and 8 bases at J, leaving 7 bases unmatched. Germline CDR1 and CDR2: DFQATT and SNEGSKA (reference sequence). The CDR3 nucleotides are TGCAGTGCTAGAGATAGAGGGGGCAGGAAGCCCCAGCATTTT. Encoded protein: CSARDRGGRKPQHF.

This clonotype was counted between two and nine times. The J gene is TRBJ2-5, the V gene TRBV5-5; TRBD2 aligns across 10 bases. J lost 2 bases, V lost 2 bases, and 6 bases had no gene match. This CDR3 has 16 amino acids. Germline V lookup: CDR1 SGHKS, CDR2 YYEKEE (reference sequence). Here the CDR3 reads CASSLAGTSEQETQYF. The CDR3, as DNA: TGTGCCAGCAGCTTAGCCGGGACTAGCGAACAAGAGACCCAGTACTTC.

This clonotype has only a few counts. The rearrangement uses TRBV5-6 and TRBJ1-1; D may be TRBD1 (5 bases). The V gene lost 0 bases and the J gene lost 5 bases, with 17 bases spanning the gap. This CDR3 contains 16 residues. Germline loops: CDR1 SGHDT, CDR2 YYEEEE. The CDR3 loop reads CASSLAHRSLRTEAFF. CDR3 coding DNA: TGTGCCAGCAGCTTGGCCCACAGGAGTCTACGGACTGAAGCTTTCTTT.

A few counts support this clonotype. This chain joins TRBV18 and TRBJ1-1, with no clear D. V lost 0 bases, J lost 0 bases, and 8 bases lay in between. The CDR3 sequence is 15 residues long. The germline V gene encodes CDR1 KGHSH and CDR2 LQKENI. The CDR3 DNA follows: TGTGCCAGCTCACCACCGTCCCGGTTGAACACTGAAGCTTTCTTT. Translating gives CASSPPSRLNTEAFF.

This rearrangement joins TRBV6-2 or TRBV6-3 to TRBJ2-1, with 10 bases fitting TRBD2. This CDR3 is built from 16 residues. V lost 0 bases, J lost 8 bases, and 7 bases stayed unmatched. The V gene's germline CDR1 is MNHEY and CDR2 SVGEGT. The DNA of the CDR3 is TGTGCCAGCAGTTACTCACCCTCTAGCGGGAGCTATGAGCAGTTCTTC. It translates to CASSYSPSSGSYEQFF.

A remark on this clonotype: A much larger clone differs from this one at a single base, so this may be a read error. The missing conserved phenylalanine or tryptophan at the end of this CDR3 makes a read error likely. The CDR3 sequence: CASSSGTSSYNEQFV. As DNA, the CDR3 is TGTGCCAGCAGCTCCGGGACTAGCTCCTACAATGAGCAGTTCGTC. The chain joins TRBV5-5 to TRBJ2-1; 8 bases map to TRBD2. CDR1 is SGHKS, CDR2 YYEKEE, per germline (reference sequence). The CDR3 totals 15 residues. Trimming removed 3 bases from V and 0 bases from J; junction bases left unmatched: 2.

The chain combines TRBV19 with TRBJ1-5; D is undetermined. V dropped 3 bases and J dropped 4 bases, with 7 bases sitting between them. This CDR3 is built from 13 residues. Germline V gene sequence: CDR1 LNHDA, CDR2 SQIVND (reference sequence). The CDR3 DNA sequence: TGTGCCAGTAGTATTGGTGGGAATCAGCCCCAGCATTTT. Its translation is CASSIGGNQPQHF. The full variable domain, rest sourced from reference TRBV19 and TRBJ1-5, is DGGITQSPKYLFRKEGQNVTLSCEQNLNHDAMYWYRQDPGQGLRLIYYSQIVNDFQKGDIAEGYSVSREKKESFPLTVTSAQKNPTAFYLCASSIGGNQPQHFGDGTRLSIL.

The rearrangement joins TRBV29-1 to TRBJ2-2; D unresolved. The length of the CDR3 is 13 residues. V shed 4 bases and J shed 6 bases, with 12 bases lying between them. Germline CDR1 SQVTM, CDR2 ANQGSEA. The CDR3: CSVGRKLSGELFF. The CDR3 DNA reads TGCAGCGTTGGTCGGAAGCTTTCCGGGGAGCTGTTTTTT.